This T cell receptor beta chain stems from a study of shared clonotypes between healthy human individuals. The germline V gene has CDR1 MNHEY and CDR2 SVGAGI. V was pared by 6 bases and J by 6 bases, with 14 bases between. This CDR3 region has 13 residues. The protocol was immunoSEQ multiplex PCR, while the TCRdb copy is restricted to in-frame clones and leaves out a portion. This table holds 850,000 to 1,200,000 clones, about 74% found once. This rearrangement joins TRBV6-5 to TRBJ1-2, with D unclear. Sequenced input: memory CD4+ T cells sorted from blood. Subset: CD45RA-negative fraction. The sequence derives from a man younger than 30 in good health. The CDR3 bases are TGTGCCAGCAGCCGGGGAACAGCAGATGGCTACACCTTC. Translated: CASSRGTADGYTF.